This TCR beta chain stems from a study of blood T cell repertoires in COVID-19. Overall study context: Nucleic acid was either cDNA or gDNA, and it came from T cells, B-cell-depleted T cells, or PBMCs.

TCRdb's table, derived via immunoSEQ multiplex PCR, lists solely in-frame clones and lacks some. The table shows some 96,000 clones, with roughly 80% occurring only once. The sequenced material came from peripheral blood. The sequence came from a man between 65 and 85 years old with active or convalescent COVID-19.

The CDR3 nucleotides read TGTGCCAGCAGCCACGACAGGGGAAATTCACCCCTCCACTTT. Translated: CASSHDRGNSPLHF. This chain links TRBV14 with TRBJ1-6, with 8 nucleotides matching TRBD1. The CDR3 is 14 residues long. Trimming at V came to 3 bases and at J to 7 bases, leaving 2 bases not matched to a gene. Germline V gene lookup returns CDR1 SGHDN and CDR2 FVKESK.